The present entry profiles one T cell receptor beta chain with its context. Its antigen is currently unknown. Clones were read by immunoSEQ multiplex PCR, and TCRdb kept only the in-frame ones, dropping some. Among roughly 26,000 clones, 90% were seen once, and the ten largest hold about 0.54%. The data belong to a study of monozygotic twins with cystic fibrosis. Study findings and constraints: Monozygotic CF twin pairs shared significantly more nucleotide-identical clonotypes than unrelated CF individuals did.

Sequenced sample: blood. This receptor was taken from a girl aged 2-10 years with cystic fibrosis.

DNA for the CDR3: TGTGCCAGCAGCGTAGTACCGACAGGGCGACAAGAGACCCAGTACTTC. It is translated as CASSVVPTGRQETQYF. The V and J genes are TRBV9 and TRBJ2-5, with 7 nucleotides matching TRBD1. CDR3 size: 16 residues. CDR1 is SGDLS, CDR2 YYNGEE, per germline. With 0 bases clipped from V and 2 bases from J, the junction kept 7 bases outside the gene matches.